This T cell receptor (beta chain) was recorded in a study of yellow fever vaccine responses in identical twins. Whole-study findings and limits: Twins' T cell vaccine responses reportedly looked partly convergent, partly personalized.

TCRdb redid the calling of the RT-PCR reads with MiXCR, one entry per CDR3 protein. The data contain about 16,000 distinct CDR3 sequences, roughly four fifths of them singletons. J lost 6 bases, V lost 4 bases, and 5 bases had no gene match. This CDR3 contains 16 residues. The germline gives CDR1 SNHLY, CDR2 FYNNEI. In the case of this clonotype: Its antigen is still unknown.

The origin of this receptor is a woman aged 18 to 35 who received the yellow fever vaccine. The sequences come from T cells from blood (PBMCs), unsorted or a sorted subset (not recorded which), collected before or after yellow fever vaccination (not recorded which). V usage is TRBV2 and J usage is TRBJ2-3, with 15 bases that match TRBD2. The chain's CDR3 is CASSAGLAGGADTQYF. The DNA of the CDR3 is TGTGCCAGCAGTGCGGGACTAGCGGGGGGCGCGGATACGCAGTATTTT.